Sequencing of this T cell receptor beta chain was carried out in a study of blood T cell repertoires in COVID-19. As for the study in general: Italy, Spain and the United States were the sources of the convalescent and acute COVID-19 samples. T cells, B-cell-depleted T cells, or PBMCs supplied cDNA or gDNA.

Germline V gene data show CDR1 as LNHDA and CDR2 as SQIVND (reference sequence). The CDR3 extends over 14 amino acids. V lost 7 bases to trimming and J lost 4 bases; unmatched junction nucleotides: 6. As handled by the study authors: Amplifying reference gene primers gave estimates of nucleated cell counts. Data came from immunoSEQ multiplex PCR; TCRdb stores just in-frame clones and leaves some out. The DNA was the basis for D and trimming; V, J and clone size are from that table. Among 75,000 to 90,000 clones listed, approximately 87% were seen once. Sequenced input: peripheral blood. This chain connects TRBV19 to TRBJ1-5, with TRBD1 matching 8 bases. The sequence came from a human donor in a cohort sampled during active COVID-19. The CDR3 here is CASIRQGINQPQHF. The CDR3 DNA reads TGTGCCAGTATTAGACAGGGGATTAATCAGCCCCAGCATTTT.